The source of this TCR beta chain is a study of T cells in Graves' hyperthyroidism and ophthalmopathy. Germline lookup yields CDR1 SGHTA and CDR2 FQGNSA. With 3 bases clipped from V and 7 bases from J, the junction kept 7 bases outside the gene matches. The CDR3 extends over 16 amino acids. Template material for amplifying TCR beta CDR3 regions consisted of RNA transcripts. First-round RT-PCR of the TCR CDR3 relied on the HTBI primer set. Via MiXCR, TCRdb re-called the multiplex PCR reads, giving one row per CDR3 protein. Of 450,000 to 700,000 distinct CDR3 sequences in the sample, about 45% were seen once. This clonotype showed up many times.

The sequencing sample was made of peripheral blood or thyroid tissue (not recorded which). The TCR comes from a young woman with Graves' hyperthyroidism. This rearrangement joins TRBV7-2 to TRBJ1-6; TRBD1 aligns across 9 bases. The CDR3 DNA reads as TGTGCCAGCAGCTTTCCTGGGACAGGGTGGAATTCACCCCTCCACTTT. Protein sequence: CASSFPGTGWNSPLHF.